Reported below is one TCR beta chain. The source of the sample is a study of technical replicates of blood from a few donors. V lost 7 bases to trimming and J lost 1 base; unmatched junction nucleotides: 3. This CDR3 is 13 amino acids long. Germline loops: CDR1 SNHLY, CDR2 FYNNEI. TCRdb's table, derived via immunoSEQ multiplex PCR, lists solely in-frame clones and lacks some. Of around 60,000 clones in the sample, about 91% are singletons; the top ten hold approximately 4.5%. The rearrangement links TRBV2 to TRBJ2-5; 7 nucleotides line up with TRBD1. This sequence originates from a human donor in good health. Some clones in this sample may be carry-over from other donors' samples. The specimen sequenced was PBMCs. Written as DNA, the CDR3 is TGTGCCAGCATTTCAGGGGGCCAAGAGACCCAGTACTTC. Translated, it gives CASISGGQETQYF.